This T cell receptor (beta chain) was retrieved from a study of patients and donors after allogeneic stem cell transplantation. MiXCR, run by TCRdb on the RT-PCR reads, gives a single entry per CDR3 protein. The data show 920,000 or so distinct CDR3 sequences, over 15% seen once. Trimming removed 1 base at V and 3 bases at J, with 15 bases between. From germline, CDR1 is KGHDR and CDR2 SFDVKD. There are 17 residues in the CDR3. Sequencing used blood, either unsorted or a sorted T cell fraction (not recorded which). The J gene is TRBJ1-5, the V gene TRBV24-1; weak D call: TRBD1 (5 bases). The receptor's source is a human donor who was either an allogeneic HSCT recipient or a stem cell or donor lymphocyte infusion donor (not recorded which). It is not recorded whose cells these are; they may come from a transplant donor. Here the CDR3 reads CATSDFRNCGANQPQHF. The CDR3 DNA reads TGTGCCACCAGTGATTTCAGGAATTGCGGGGCCAATCAGCCCCAGCATTTT.